This entry is about one T cell receptor (beta chain). As yet, its antigen is unknown. Per-sample yields of isolated PBMCs were at least 6 million. This entry belongs to a study of blood T cells in healthy people across ages. Broader study findings: Aged donors had fewer naive CD4+ cells and lower diversity than long-lived donors.

With a J-beta primer mix and a sample-barcoded 5' primer, a second PCR ran about 6 to 11 cycles. A template-switch adaptor containing 12 random nucleotides labeled each cDNA molecule. Researchers report that each sample yielded at least 3 million CDR3-containing paired-end reads. TCRdb processed the 5' RACE reads anew with MiXCR; each CDR3 protein has one entry. The sample lists around 1.5 million distinct CDR3 sequences; approximately 59% were seen once. Trimming took 1 base from V and 5 from J, leaving 9 bases between them. In germline, CDR1 is MNHEY, CDR2 SMNVEV (reference sequence). This CDR3 is built from 13 residues.

Specimen: blood. This chain connects TRBV27 to TRBJ2-7; perhaps TRBD2 as D (6 bases). The receptor comes from a man younger than 35 in good health. The CDR3 DNA sequence: TGTGCCAGCAGTTTATTATCGGGGGACGAGCAGTACTTC. Translating gives CASSLLSGDEQYF.